This T cell receptor beta chain originates from a study of identical twins. Trimming took 3 bases from V and 3 from J; bases not matched to a gene: 9. This CDR3 has 16 residues. Germline CDR1 is SGHRS and CDR2 is YFSETQ. TCRdb fed the 5' RACE reads into MiXCR, producing one record per CDR3 protein. The sample comprises hundreds of thousands of distinct CDR3 sequences, approximately 13% of which are singletons, and 1.5% to 2% rests with the top ten. The sample also formed part of further work on yellow fever vaccine responses in identical twins.

J is TRBJ2-5 and V is TRBV5-1; 9 bases align to TRBD2. Specimen: PBMCs. The origin of this receptor is a woman aged 18 to 35 in good health. The CDR3 loop reads CASSSRASGVKETQYF. As DNA, the CDR3 is TGCGCCAGCAGCTCCCGTGCTAGCGGGGTAAAAGAGACCCAGTACTTC.